Below are 17 T cell receptor beta chains sequenced from a single sample in a study of cytomegalovirus exposure and HLA in healthy donors. Both 60 Vbeta primers and 13 Jbeta primers went into the PCR. Sequenced by immunoSEQ multiplex PCR; TCRdb stores in-frame clones only, minus some. The profile covers more than 55,000 clones, with approximately 80% appearing a single time and roughly 3.9% taken by the ten largest. Sequencing was carried out using PBMCs. These TCRs come from a woman aged 40 to 50 in good health and CMV-seronegative.

This clone was seen just once. The chain joins TRBV2 to TRBJ1-2; the match to TRBD1 covers 8 bases. Trimming cost V 6 bases and J 5 bases; bases outside gene matches: 5. The CDR3 loop spans 13 amino acids. Germline CDR1 and CDR2: SNHLY and FYNNEI. CDR3 protein: CASRLGTGYGYTF. The CDR3 nucleotides read TGTGCCAGCAGACTCGGGACAGGTTATGGCTACACCTTC.

This chain connects TRBV7-3 to TRBJ2-1; the match to TRBD2 covers 9 bases. The CDR3 is made up of 15 amino acids. V dropped 7 bases and J dropped 7; count of bases not matched to a gene: 11. CDR1 is SGHTA, CDR2 FQGTGA, per germline. The CDR3 sequence is CASTTASGDRNEQFF. As DNA, the CDR3 is TGTGCCAGCACAACCGCTAGCGGGGATAGGAATGAGCAGTTCTTC.

V gene TRBV7-2 combines with J gene TRBJ2-1; maybe TRBD1 (5 bases). Looked up from germline, CDR1 is SGHTA and CDR2 is FQGNSA. The length of the CDR3 is 15 residues. V was trimmed by 3 bases and J by 0 bases, leaving 9 bases between them. DNA for the CDR3: TGTGCCAGCAGCTTGACAGTCAGCTCCTACAATGAGCAGTTCTTC. Residues: CASSLTVSSYNEQFF.

The chain joins TRBV28 to TRBJ2-1, with D perhaps TRBD1 (5 bases). CDR3 size: 15 residues. V was trimmed by 6 bases and J by 4 bases, leaving 16 bases between them. Germline V lookup: CDR1 MDHEN, CDR2 SYDVKM. CDR3 region: CASSGRIDSYNEQFF. DNA for the CDR3: TGTGCCAGCAGCGGACGCATTGACAGTTACAATGAGCAGTTCTTC.

This clone was seen just once. The rearrangement links TRBV4-1 to TRBJ2-2; D remains ambiguous. There are 15 residues in the CDR3. The germline V gene has CDR1 MGHRA and CDR2 YSYEKL. V gave up 0 bases and J gave up 6 bases, with 11 bases separating them. The CDR3 nucleotides read TGCGCCAGCAGCCAAGATCCAGCGTTCGCCGGGGAGCTGTTTTTT. Translated, it gives CASSQDPAFAGELFF.

The chain has TRBV6-1 and TRBJ2-5, with 11 nucleotides matching TRBD1. This CDR3 spans 14 amino acids. Germline CDR1 is MNHNS and CDR2 is SASEGT. The ends lost 4 bases at V and 4 bases at J; junction bases unmatched: 2. CDR3 nucleotide sequence: TGTGCCAGCAGTGTGGGACAGGGGGGAGAGACCCAGTACTTC. Protein: CASSVGQGGETQYF.

CDR3 sequence (DNA): TGTGCCAGCAGTTTTGGGTTAGCCCAGAACACTGAAGCTTTCTTT. Translation gives CASSFGLAQNTEAFF. This chain links TRBV28 with TRBJ1-1, with no clear D. Trimming pared 3 bases from V and 1 base from J, leaving 12 bases between. Germline V gives CDR1 MDHEN, CDR2 SYDVKM. The CDR3 has 15 amino acids.

CDR3 sequence reads: CSVGGQGEVGYTF. DNA of the CDR3: TGCAGCGTTGGGGGACAGGGGGAAGTTGGCTACACCTTC. The chain employs TRBV29-1 and TRBJ1-2; 11 bases map to TRBD1. V lost 4 bases and J lost 7; bases outside the gene matches: 5. This CDR3 region has 13 residues. Germline values: CDR1 SQVTM, CDR2 ANQGSEA.

The genes are TRBV7-2 and TRBJ1-5; unclear D gene. V lost 1 base and J 4 bases, leaving 11 bases between the germline ends. The CDR3 spans 15 residues. CDR1 is SGHTA, CDR2 FQGNSA, per germline. The CDR3 region has the DNA TGTGCCAGCAGCTTAGATGGCAGGTTAAATCAGCCCCAGCATTTT. It codes for CASSLDGRLNQPQHF. Full variable domain (outside the CDR3, taken from reference TRBV7-2 and TRBJ1-5): GAGVSQSPSNKVTEKGKDVELRCDPISGHTALYWYRQSLGQGLEFLIYFQGNSAPDKSGLPSDRFSAERTGGSVSTLTIQRTQQEDSAVYLCASSLDGRLNQPQHFGDGTRLSIL.

The J gene is TRBJ2-5, the V gene TRBV25-1, with D maybe TRBD1 (5 bases). Germline V gene data show CDR1 as MGHDK and CDR2 as SYGVNS. V shed 3 bases and J shed 0 bases, with 14 bases lying between them. The CDR3 covers 16 residues. Here the CDR3 DNA reads TGTGCCAGCAGTGAGTCCGTAGACAGTTACCAAGAGACCCAGTACTTC. Its translation: CASSESVDSYQETQYF.

This chain connects TRBV7-6 to TRBJ1-1; 7 bases fit TRBD1. The V gene end was trimmed by 5 bases and the J gene end by 3 bases; junction bases not matched to a gene: 12. CDR1 and CDR2 (germline): SGHVS, FNYEAQ. The CDR3 consists of 16 residues. This chain's CDR3 is CASSRPIQGLDTEAFF. The CDR3 DNA reads as TGTGCCAGCAGCCGCCCCATACAGGGGTTAGACACTGAAGCTTTCTTT.

This clone was observed once. The genes are TRBV15 and TRBJ1-1; TRBD1 agrees at 7 bases. Germline lookup yields CDR1 LNHNV and CDR2 YYDKDF (reference sequence). CDR3 size: 16 residues. V trimming: 0 bases; J trimming: 0 bases; junction bases outside the gene matches: 4. CDR3 DNA sequence: TGTGCCACCAGCAGAGATCCGGGACAGCTGAACACTGAAGCTTTCTTT. Its translation is CATSRDPGQLNTEAFF.

This clone turned up a few times. The chain uses TRBV11-2 and TRBJ2-7; 7 nucleotides agree with TRBD1. Per germline, CDR1 SGHAT and CDR2 FQNNGV. The V and J ends lost 5 bases and 3 bases, in that order; junction bases with no gene match: 10. The CDR3 length is 15 residues. CDR3: CASSPVLDRYYEQYF. Here the CDR3 DNA reads TGTGCCAGCAGCCCCGTCCTGGACAGGTACTACGAGCAGTACTTC. The whole variable domain, filled in from reference TRBV11-2 and TRBJ2-7, reads EAGVAQSPRYKIIEKRQSVAFWCNPISGHATLYWYQQILGQGPKLLIQFQNNGVVDDSQLPKDRFSAERLKGVDSTLKIQPAKLEDSAVYLCASSPVLDRYYEQYFGPGTRLTVT.

Turning to this clone: Other nucleotide sequences in the sample specify the same CDR3. The chain combines TRBV5-1 with TRBJ2-1; 7 bases line up with TRBD1. Losses at the gene ends were 0 bases for V and 5 bases for J; bases not matched to a gene: 2. This CDR3 spans 14 amino acids. CDR1 is SGHRS and CDR2 is YFSETQ in the germline V gene. DNA for the CDR3: TGCGCCAGCAGCTTGGACAGGGGAAACAATGAGCAGTTCTTC. This codes for CASSLDRGNNEQFF. The full variable domain, in which reference TRBV5-1 and TRBJ2-1 provide the parts outside the CDR3, is KAGVTQTPRYLIKTRGQQVTLSCSPISGHRSVSWYQQTPGQGLQFLFEYFSETQRNKGNFPGRFSGRQFSNSRSEMNVSTLELGDSALYLCASSLDRGNNEQFFGPGTRLTVL.

This chain joins TRBV28 and TRBJ2-7, with 8 bases lining up with TRBD2. The germline V gene has CDR1 MDHEN and CDR2 SYDVKM. The trim removed 4 bases at V and 2 bases at J, leaving 10 bases unmatched. CDR3 size: 16 residues. The CDR3 here is CASSSLLSGSAYEQYF. The CDR3 nucleotides read TGTGCCAGCAGTTCCCTCCTCAGCGGGAGTGCCTACGAGCAGTACTTC.

V gene TRBV4-1 combines with J gene TRBJ2-5; tentative D call: TRBD1 (5 bases). Between the trimmed V and J ends, which lost 2 bases and 2 bases, there was a span of 9 bases. CDR1 is MGHRA, CDR2 YSYEKL, per germline. CDR3 size: 14 residues. As DNA, the CDR3 is TGCGCCAGCAGCCAAAGTGACAGACAAGAGACCCAGTACTTC. Its protein is CASSQSDRQETQYF.

This chain uses TRBV28 with TRBJ1-5; tentative D call: TRBD1 (5 bases). This CDR3 contains 13 residues. Trimming left V 7 bases short and J 7 bases short, with 14 bases between. Germline V CDR1 and CDR2: MDHEN, SYDVKM. DNA for the CDR3: TGTGCCAGCATCCTAAACCGGGGGCAGCCCCAGCATTTT. This sequence encodes CASILNRGQPQHF.